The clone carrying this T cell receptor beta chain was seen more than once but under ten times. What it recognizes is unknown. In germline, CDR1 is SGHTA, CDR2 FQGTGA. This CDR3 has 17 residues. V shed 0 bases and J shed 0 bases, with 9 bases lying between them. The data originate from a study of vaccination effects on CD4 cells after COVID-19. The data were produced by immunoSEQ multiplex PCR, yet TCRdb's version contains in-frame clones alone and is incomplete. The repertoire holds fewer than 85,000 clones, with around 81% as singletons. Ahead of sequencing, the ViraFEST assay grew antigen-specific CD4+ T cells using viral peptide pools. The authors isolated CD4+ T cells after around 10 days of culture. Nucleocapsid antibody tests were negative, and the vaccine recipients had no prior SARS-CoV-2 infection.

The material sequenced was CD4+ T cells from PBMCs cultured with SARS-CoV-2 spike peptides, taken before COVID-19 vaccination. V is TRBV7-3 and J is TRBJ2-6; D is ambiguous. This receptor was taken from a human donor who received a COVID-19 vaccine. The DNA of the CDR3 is TGTGCCAGCAGCTTAACGCGTGACACCTCTGGGGCCAACGTCCTGACTTTC. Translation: CASSLTRDTSGANVLTF.